This TCR beta chain was profiled in a study of cytomegalovirus exposure and HLA in healthy donors (TCRdb year 2017). Concerning the study at large: According to an earlier analysis of 587 of the donors, about 179 million T cells yielded approximately 120 million unique TCR beta sequences and about 300 Gb of sequence data. The genetic ancestry cluster associated with self-reported Caucasian donors included around 76% of the roughly 400 genotyped donors. Typing coverage differed by locus: A, B, C, DRB1 and DQB1 were typed in roughly 620-630 donors, DQA1 in about 510, DPA1 in 600 to 610, and DPB1 in roughly 470. On average, 235,054 unique TCR beta nucleotide sequences were sequenced per donor among 398 genotyped donors of the cohort, with roughly a sixth of those sequences being non-productive. Using immunosequencing, the study profiled T cell repertoires from about 610 subjects and related those repertoires to cytomegalovirus serostatus. Donor age, sex, ethnicity and CMV serostatus were compiled alongside the repertoire data. Rather than using new phenotypic data, the later analysis identified candidate immune exposures from TCR beta sequences and from how often those sequences occurred across donors. The study aimed to test whether signatures of past pathogen exposure could be identified by cataloging public T cell receptors. About 5 DR-DQ haplotypes were handled as single units for association and clustering, since linkage in the cohort was strong. Every repertoire in the discovery cohort had been generated on one and the same sequencing platform. Roughly 300 gigabases of sequencing data and around 88 million unique TCR sequences made up an early release that covered approximately 650 HLA-typed donors. An earlier analysis of 587 of the donors used high-throughput TCR beta sequencing to judge whether each TCR beta V gene segment behaved as functional or pseudogenic. A later analysis re-examined previously published TCR beta repertoires from more than 600 donors and added high-resolution HLA genotyping to investigate patterns of TCR occurrence. HLA typing included class I and class II loci at four-digit resolution. High-throughput TCR immunosequencing, statistical association of individual TCRs with disease status, and machine learning were combined to predict cytomegalovirus infection status. A separate validation cohort of approximately 130 different subjects was used in addition to the approximately 700-subject first cohort. A later genetic analysis took genome-wide SNP genotypes for about 55% of the 666 donors and used that subset as a discovery cohort.

In the germline V gene, CDR1 corresponds to MDHEN and CDR2 to SYDVKM. CDR3 length: 18 amino acids, cysteine to phenylalanine. The only DNA kept is the CDR3, 54 bases in frame from the first base. Trimming accounts for 6 bases at V and 2 bases at J, while the number of junction bases matched to no gene is 15. Study-wide findings and limitations: A later analysis reported that several top co-occurrence clusters appeared linked to parvovirus B19, influenza, CMV and Epstein-Barr virus. Specific HLA alleles were associated with about 17,000 TCR beta sequences at a false discovery rate of 0.05 in a later analysis. Because some donors lacked HLA typing at each locus, the association tests relied only on the typed subset. The only immune exposure information available for the cohort was CMV serostatus. Roughly 17 rarely observed V segments, including chromosome 9 orphons, were excluded from the earlier analysis of approximately 600 of the donors because counts were too low. Across donors, most TCR sequences were observed very rarely, whereas some public TCRs were present in many individuals. Because the 87-base-pair reads could not distinguish some IMGT-functional V segments, including TRBV6-2 and TRBV6-3, those segments were excluded. Most CMV-associated TCR beta chains appeared to be HLA-restricted in a later analysis, and the HLA associations seemed to be driven largely by CMV exposure. Strong co-occurrence of HLA alleles, especially DR and DQ, made assigning TCR associations to individual alleles difficult. It was suggested by the authors that the approach could potentially be generalized to other disease states and immunological phenotypes. Correlated functional status among segregating V segments might be attributable to linkage disequilibrium, but an unknown experimental factor could not be ruled out. In a later genetic analysis, a missense DCLRE1C variant was associated with V-gene and J-gene trimming of TCR beta chains, and the association was replicated in an independent cohort. Presence/absence analyses assumed roughly uniform sequencing depth across donors, an assumption that may not hold. A later genetic analysis reported fewer N-insertions in productive TCRs among donors in an Asian-associated ancestry cluster than the roughly 700-donor mean. A total of 164 TCR beta chains were listed by the study as associated with cytomegalovirus. A further reported finding was that TCR beta sequences accurately predicted the HLA-A and HLA-B alleles for most subjects in the first cohort. In an earlier analysis of around 600 of the donors, most TCR beta V segments were observed in productive rearrangements about 87% or about 30% of the time, broadly matching IMGT annotations. According to a later analysis, TCR association rates differed among HLA loci, with DRB1 alleles showing the most associated TCRs and HLA-C alleles showing the fewest. Compared with equally common non-associated chains, HLA-associated TCR beta chains in a later analysis were more clonally expanded and had lower generation probabilities. A few of the identified cytomegalovirus-associated TCR beta chains were confirmed in vitro to be specific for cytomegalovirus antigens. In this cohort, only TCR beta chains were sequenced, and detectable features were limited by the absence of alpha or paired-chain data. The classifier was reported to diagnose cytomegalovirus status with high specificity and sensitivity in both the original cohort and the validation cohort. A cluster of highly shared sequence variants was judged likely to be a technical artifact of the sequencing pipeline.

Libraries were made using the immunoSEQ multiplex PCR assay. The multiplex PCR relied on a mix of 60 forward primers for TCR Vbeta segments and 13 reverse primers for TCR Jbeta segments. Amplification of the CDR3 region of rearranged TCR beta genes was performed with a multiplex PCR assay on genomic DNA. On the Illumina HiSeq System, the amplified TCR beta libraries were sequenced as 87-base-pair reads. The authors processed their data as follows. In a later analysis, 70 million to 95 million unique TCR beta chains were counted across the 666 repertoires, and roughly 11 million of these chains were shared by at least two donors. To remove PCR and sequencing errors, raw reads were error-corrected and collapsed into unique sequences using a nearest-neighbor algorithm that merged closely related sequences. Alignment of CDR3 sequences to IMGT reference sequences was used to assign V, D and J gene segments. For a sequence to be retained, at least a six-nucleotide match to both a V gene segment and a J gene segment was required. A rearrangement counted as productive if the CDR3 had no stop codons and remained in frame with V and J, and every other rearrangement counted as non-productive. CDR3 was defined according to IMGT convention as the region running from the second conserved V-encoded cysteine to the conserved J-encoded phenylalanine. The earlier analysis of about 620 of the donors excluded sequences that lacked an unambiguous match to a single V gene segment. In an earlier analysis of 587 of the donors, a V segment was called functional when productive rearrangements were above 56.7%, and segregating when the standard deviation between donors exceeded 5%. To diagnose cytomegalovirus status from the catalog of TCR beta chain sequences, a statistical classification framework was built. A later analysis assigned V and J genes by comparing TCR nucleotide sequences with IMGT/GENE-DB human TR gene sequences. Using the TCRdist pipeline, a later analysis assigned CDR3 sequences along with most-parsimonious VDJ recombination scenarios. In a later analysis, each TCR beta chain was defined by its CDR3 amino acid sequence together with its V-gene family, and reads lacking a unique V-gene family were excluded. As a way to deal with suspected cross-contamination and a sequencing artifact, a later analysis dropped nearly 600 nucleotide sequences that were highly shared and had low generation probability. In a later analysis, a clonal expansion index was calculated for each public chain from normalized within-repertoire ranks of inferred template counts. Generation probabilities in a later analysis came from a VDJ recombination model fitted to out-of-frame rearrangements, and those results were checked against IGoR. In a later analysis, TCR-TCR, TCR-HLA and TCR-CMV co-occurrence was scored with hypergeometric tests, and a repertoire-size bias correction was applied to TCR pairs. In a later analysis, false discovery rates were estimated by permuting HLA or CMV assignments 20 times. A later analysis grouped co-occurring TCRs with DBSCAN, adding TCRdist sequence similarity when clustering within HLA-allele-positive subsets. Co-occurrence clustering excluded repertoires with fewer than 30,000 or more than 120,000 public chains, plus five with anomalous nucleotide sharing. TCRdb took this table from immuneACCESS and kept in-frame rearrangements with V and J called. Such tables lack part of the clones; where checked against another copy, unresolved V genes explain under half of the gap, and the rest is unexplained. D and trimming come from the DNA, and the V and J calls and clone size come from that table. Here the sample has about 150,000 clones; roughly 9.4% occur a single time. Approximately 1.8% of the sample is held by the ten biggest clonotypes.

The cohort consisted of some 670 healthy bone marrow donors. At the time of sampling, every cohort member was nominally healthy, though immune exposures that went unrecorded were likely present. The donor tested CMV seronegative, placing the donor among the roughly 340 seronegative members of the cohort. Each donor provided a peripheral blood sample, and peripheral blood mononuclear cells were used for TCR beta sequencing. The Qiagen DNeasy Blood Extraction Kit was used to extract genomic DNA from the blood cell samples. About this clone itself: The target of this receptor is not known. Base quality data are lacking; no much larger clone is found one base away.

The sequenced sample was PBMCs. In this chain, TRBV28 is recombined with TRBJ2-1, and TRBD1 matches 8 of the central bases. The clonotype comes from a male donor in good health and CMV-seronegative. The nucleotide sequence reads TGTGCCAGCAGCGATAATTGGCAGGGGGCGAGACCCTACAATGAGCAGTTCTTC. Translated, it reads CASSDNWQGARPYNEQFF.